This TCR beta chain came from a study of blood T cell repertoires in COVID-19. Study-level background: Acute and convalescent COVID-19 specimens originated in the United States, Italy and Spain.

CDR3 size: 13 residues. CDR1 is SGHRS and CDR2 is YFSETQ in the germline V gene. V dropped 4 bases and J dropped 9; count of bases not matched to a gene: 9. TCRdb keeps only in-frame clones here, not all; method: immunoSEQ multiplex PCR. The profile shows over 200,000 clones, about four fifths of them singletons. Sequenced material: peripheral blood. V usage is TRBV5-1 and J usage is TRBJ2-5; 7 nucleotides align to TRBD1. The TCR comes from a man older than 75 with acute or convalescent COVID-19. The CDR3 bases are TGCGCCAGCAGCCCGGGACAGCCCGGGGCCCAGTACTTC. Translated, it gives CASSPGQPGAQYF.